This T cell receptor (beta chain) was sequenced during a study of cytomegalovirus exposure and HLA in healthy donors. This clone was observed a few times. Antigen: not known. Germline assignment: CDR1 SGHRS and CDR2 YFSETQ. J gave up 4 bases and V 2 bases, and 6 bases lay outside the gene matches. This CDR3 region has 15 residues. General study findings and limits: Later on, a genetic analysis was performed. It linked a missense variant in DCLRE1C with V- and J-gene trimming of TCR beta. Reportedly, fewer N-insertions than the approximately 600-donor mean appeared in an Asian-associated ancestry cluster in a later analysis.

Despite likely unrecorded immune exposures, the donors were nominally healthy at the time of sampling. Primers for the PCR totalled 60 Vbeta and 13 Jbeta. Sequenced by immunoSEQ multiplex PCR; TCRdb stores in-frame clones only, minus some. The table lists about 170,000 clones, 62% of them singletons. This chain joins TRBV5-1 and TRBJ1-2; 9 nucleotides agree with TRBD1. Sequenced material: PBMCs. The receptor was derived from a man aged 40-49 years in good health and CMV-seronegative. The CDR3 here is CASSFTGGASYGYTF. DNA for the CDR3: TGCGCCAGCAGCTTCACAGGGGGCGCAAGCTATGGCTACACCTTC.